What follows are 3 T cell receptor beta chains derived from one specimen sequenced in a study of blood T cell repertoires in COVID-19. Libraries were prepared by immunoSEQ multiplex PCR; TCRdb keeps only in-frame clonotypes and omits some of them. This sample has about 73,000 clones; 65% to 85% occur once, and the top ten carry more than 2%. Source material: peripheral blood. The receptors come from a man older than 75 with active or convalescent COVID-19.

This chain uses TRBV7-9 with TRBJ2-3; 9 bases fit TRBD1. This CDR3 contains 18 residues. Germline loops: CDR1 SEHNR, CDR2 FQNEAQ (reference sequence). V was pared by 4 bases and J by 4 bases, with 15 bases of the junction left unmatched. The CDR3 reads CASSSPLPQGARSDTQYF. As DNA, the CDR3 is TGTGCCAGCAGCTCCCCCCTGCCACAGGGGGCAAGGTCAGATACGCAGTATTTT.

The CDR3 DNA is TGTGCCAGCAGCTTAGCTGGCGGGGCCTATGGCTACACCTTC. Encoded protein: CASSLAGGAYGYTF. The chain recombines TRBV7-8 with TRBJ1-2; D is possibly TRBD1 (5 bases). CDR1 is SGHVS and CDR2 is FQNEAQ in the germline V gene. The CDR3 is made up of 14 amino acids. With 0 bases removed from V and 4 bases from J, the gap between germline ends came to 9 bases.

The chain is built from TRBV5-1 and TRBJ2-1; 8 positions match TRBD1. V lost 2 bases to trimming and J lost 7 bases; unmatched junction nucleotides: 2. There are 13 residues in the CDR3. CDR1 SGHRS and CDR2 YFSETQ come from the germline V gene. CDR3 nucleotides: TGCGCCAGCAGCTTCCAGGGGGCGAATGAGCAGTTCTTC. Protein product: CASSFQGANEQFF.